This TCR beta chain derives from a study of regulatory T cells in long-lasting Graves disease. Sample time point: newly diagnosed GD, antithyroid drugs for less than 3 months. The TCR library was made from RNA extracted from PBMCs. Looked up from germline, CDR1 is SGHAT and CDR2 is FQNNGV. The CDR3 length is 14 residues. The ends lost 3 bases at V and 8 bases at J; junction bases unmatched: 3. Worth noting for this clonotype: Since a far larger clone is one base different, this is likely a read error.

Construction of TCR beta libraries relied on iRepertoire HTBI primers and on Arm-PCR targeting CDR3 regions. TCRdb recomputed calls from the multiplex PCR reads with MiXCR, one row per CDR3 protein. The sample lists hundreds of thousands of distinct CDR3 sequences, about 16% seen once, with 25% in the top ten. The sample was also reused in another study, on T cells in Graves' hyperthyroidism and ophthalmopathy.

The clonotype originates from a woman aged 35-65 years with Graves disease. This chain joins TRBV11-2 and TRBJ2-1; 11 bases are a match to TRBD2. The sequences come from peripheral blood mononuclear cells (PBMCs), collected at new diagnosis, from a patient treated with antithyroid drugs. The CDR3 protein is CASSFSGGAHEQFF. The CDR3 DNA is TGTGCCAGCAGCTTTAGCGGGGGGGCCCATGAGCAGTTCTTC.